These T cell receptor beta chains were read from a single sample in a study of T-cell reconstitution after alpha-beta-depleted transplantation in children. From the PCR reads, TCRdb called clonotypes with MiXCR, one entry per CDR3 protein. The sample shows approximately 640,000 distinct CDR3 sequences, approximately 15% of them seen only once. The source was PBMCs from the stem cell graft donor, collected from the stem cell graft. The origin of the receptors is a human donor who donated a stem cell graft to a child with acute myeloid leukemia. Each CDR3 is given with its conserved first and last residue. The D gene is left open where the match is weak. The size of a clone is reported for some rows only, either as once, few or many, or as a class for expanded clones.

j_gene	len	abundance	v_gene	d_gene	CDR3aa	CDR3nt
TRBJ2-5	15	few	TRBV7-9	NA	CASSLAPQGGETQYF	TGTGCCAGCAGCTTAGCACCACAGGGAGGCGAGACCCAGTACTTC
TRBJ2-1	14	many	TRBV29-1	TRBD2	CSVEVLAANNEQFF	TGCAGCGTTGAAGTCCTAGCGGCGAACAATGAGCAGTTCTTC
TRBJ2-3	18	few	TRBV20-1	NA	CSDARDSPAVLSTDTQYF	TGCAGTGATGCCCGGGACTCCCCGGCCGTTCTTAGCACAGATACGCAGTATTTT
TRBJ2-3	16	few	TRBV12-3/TRBV12-4	TRBD2	CASSLRLAGGRDTQYF	TGTGCCAGCAGCTTACGCCTAGCGGGGGGCCGAGATACGCAGTATTTT
TRBJ2-5	16	few	TRBV12-3/TRBV12-4	TRBD2	CASSFQGLGVQETQYF	TGTGCCAGCAGTTTTCAAGGACTAGGAGTCCAAGAGACCCAGTACTTC
TRBJ2-5	13	many	TRBV20-1	TRBD1	CSARGQEQETQYF	TGCAGTGCTCGGGGACAGGAACAAGAGACCCAGTACTTC
TRBJ2-7	14	NA	TRBV15	TRBD2	CATSGGGRDYEQYF	TGTGCCACCAGCGGGGGGGGACGCGACTACGAGCAGTACTTC
TRBJ2-2	16	NA	TRBV20-1	TRBD2	CSAQGTSGVSTGELFF	TGCAGTGCTCAGGGGACTAGCGGGGTCTCCACCGGGGAGCTGTTTTTT
TRBJ1-2	12	many	TRBV12-3/TRBV12-4	NA	CATLVLSDGYTF	TGTGCCACTCTCGTGCTGAGCGATGGCTACACCTTC
TRBJ2-1	14	few	TRBV7-9	TRBD1	CASLGTASYNEQFF	TGTGCCAGCTTGGGGACAGCCTCCTACAATGAGCAGTTCTTC
TRBJ2-5	14	NA	TRBV7-9	NA	CASSFPGRGDTQYF	TGTGCCAGCAGCTTTCCGGGACGAGGGGACACCCAGTACTTC
TRBJ2-1	17	NA	TRBV6-1	TRBD2	CASSERDMRGVYNEQFF	TGTGCCAGCAGTGAAAGAGATATGCGGGGGGTCTACAATGAGCAGTTCTTC
TRBJ2-5	14	many	TRBV20-1	NA	CSARGRGLQETQYF	TGCAGTGCTAGGGGGCGTGGCCTACAAGAGACCCAGTACTTC
TRBJ1-5	15	few	TRBV20-1	TRBD1	CSAPEQGARPQPQHF	TGCAGTGCTCCCGAACAGGGGGCCCGTCCCCAGCCCCAGCATTTT
TRBJ2-5	12	many	TRBV29-1	NA	CSADDREETQYF	TGCAGCGCAGATGACAGAGAAGAGACCCAGTACTTC
TRBJ1-1	17	NA	TRBV7-9	NA	CASSASWTAPPNTEAFF	TGTGCCAGCAGCGCCTCCTGGACAGCCCCCCCGAACACTGAAGCTTTCTTT
TRBJ1-4	13	few	TRBV10-2	TRBD1	CASRDRGNEKLFF	TGCGCCAGCCGGGACAGGGGTAATGAAAAACTGTTTTTT
TRBJ2-7	14	many	TRBV7-2	NA	CASSFSAGAYEQYF	TGTGCCAGCAGCTTTTCTGCAGGGGCCTACGAGCAGTACTTC
TRBJ2-5	14	few	TRBV7-2	NA	CASSLGGDWETQYF	TGTGCCAGCAGCTTAGGGGGTGATTGGGAGACCCAGTACTTC
TRBJ2-1	17	many	TRBV20-1	TRBD2	CSAVTPGTSGGAGEQFF	TGCAGTGCTGTTACTCCCGGGACTAGCGGGGGGGCGGGAGAACAGTTCTTC
TRBJ1-2	15	few	TRBV4-3	TRBD1	CASSPGGAGTSGYTF	TGCGCCAGCAGCCCAGGGGGAGCCGGGACCAGTGGCTACACCTTC
TRBJ2-5	15	many	TRBV20-1	TRBD2	CSARAPSGGQETQYF	TGCAGTGCTAGAGCCCCTAGCGGGGGTCAAGAGACCCAGTACTTC
TRBJ2-1	14	NA	TRBV7-6	NA	CASSSPISYNDQFF	TGTGCCAGCAGCTCGCCCATCTCCTACAATGATCAGTTCTTC
TRBJ1-1	13	few	TRBV5-1	TRBD1	CATRDRANTEAFF	TGCGCCACCCGGGACAGGGCCAACACTGAAGCTTTCTTT
TRBJ2-7	15	NA	TRBV20-1	NA	CSARDMGRGIYEQYF	TGCAGTGCTAGAGATATGGGCAGGGGAATCTACGAGCAGTACTTC
TRBJ2-2	13	NA	TRBV6-4	NA	CASSQDAAGELFF	TGTGCCAGCAGCCAGGACGCGGCCGGGGAGCTGTTTTTT
TRBJ1-1	17	NA	TRBV5-6	NA	CASSREKEIILNTEAFF	TGTGCCAGCAGCCGTGAAAAAGAGATTATATTAAACACTGAAGCTTTCTTT
TRBJ2-1	13	NA	TRBV5-1	TRBD1	CASKGDRYNEQFF	TGCGCCAGCAAAGGGGACAGGTACAATGAGCAGTTCTTC
TRBJ1-5	15	few	TRBV9	NA	CASSASRAPNQPQHF	TGTGCCAGCAGCGCCTCCCGGGCCCCCAATCAGCCCCAGCATTTT
TRBJ1-4	15	many	TRBV20-1	NA	CSASRPLDGDEKLFF	TGCAGTGCTAGTCGTCCCCTGGACGGGGATGAAAAACTGTTTTTT
TRBJ2-1	13	many	TRBV7-8	TRBD1	CASSSRTGNEQFF	TGTGCCAGCAGCTCCAGGACAGGCAATGAGCAGTTCTTC
TRBJ1-1	13	few	TRBV11-2	NA	CASSLEGANEAFF	TGTGCCAGCAGCTTAGAAGGGGCGAATGAAGCTTTCTTT
TRBJ2-1	16	NA	TRBV7-9	NA	CASRTTTGGSYNEQFF	TGTGCCAGCAGAACCACGACAGGAGGCTCATACAATGAGCAGTTCTTC
TRBJ2-5	13	many	TRBV20-1	TRBD1	CSAPETGQETQYF	TGCAGTGCTCCTGAGACAGGGCAAGAGACCCAGTACTTC
TRBJ2-2	17	NA	TRBV12-3/TRBV12-4	TRBD1	CASSFFKGALNTGELFF	TGTGCCAGCAGTTTTTTTAAGGGGGCCCTTAACACCGGGGAGCTGTTTTTT
TRBJ2-7	14	few	TRBV30	NA	CAWSLGGGLGEQYF	TGTGCCTGGAGTCTTGGGGGAGGCCTCGGCGAGCAGTACTTC
TRBJ2-7	15	many	TRBV5-5	NA	CASRPGTGNFYEQYF	TGTGCCAGCAGACCCGGCACAGGGAATTTCTACGAGCAGTACTTC
TRBJ1-1	17	many	TRBV12-3/TRBV12-4	TRBD1	CASSLEGQGNMNTEAFF	TGTGCCAGCAGTTTGGAGGGACAGGGTAATATGAACACTGAAGCTTTCTTT
TRBJ2-1	15	many	TRBV5-1	TRBD1	CASSSYGQGGNEQFF	TGCGCCAGCAGCTCATACGGACAGGGGGGGAATGAGCAGTTCTTC